The clone carrying this T cell receptor (beta chain) is judged medium-sized. Its antigen is not known. Because the library targeted alpha chains, this beta chain is an off-target read whose size means little. The sample originates from a study of spatial heterogeneity in lung cancer. Across the study: Each time, sequencing found more beta-chain sequences than alpha-chain sequences.

The time point was: sample taken at primary tumor resection. There were 65 or so donors, all of them untreated patients with early-stage non-small cell lung cancer. In each case, whole RNA from tumor, nontumor lung or frozen PBMC was sequenced unsorted. Study-level points and caveats: Expanded alpha and beta TCR counts within tumors tracked tumor mutation counts.

Each molecule of TCR cDNA was tagged with one unique molecular identifier. TCRdb recomputed calls from the 5' RACE reads with MiXCR, one row per CDR3 protein. The top ten clones hold 20% to 25% of a sample with some 2,200 distinct CDR3 sequences, about 38% of them seen once. The CDR3 loop spans 12 amino acids. Germline V gives CDR1 MDHEN, CDR2 SYDVKM. The V end lost 2 bases, the J end lost 6 bases, and 5 bases lay between the germline ends. The chain combines TRBV28 with TRBJ1-5; no definite D call. The origin of this receptor is a male donor with early-stage non-small cell lung cancer. The sample in question was lung tumor tissue, obtained at surgery. CDR3 sequence reads: CASSLSSQPQHF. The CDR3 nucleotides are TGTGCCAGCAGTTTAAGTAGTCAGCCCCAGCATTTT.